The 22 T cell receptor beta chains below all came from one sample that was sequenced in a study of blood T cell repertoires in COVID-19. Assay: immunoSEQ multiplex PCR; the TCRdb copy retains only in-frame clones and omits some. The sample yields about 160,000 clones, 80% to 85% seen once. Sequenced sample: peripheral blood. The receptors were sampled from a woman aged 55-70 years with acute or convalescent COVID-19.

The chain employs TRBV13 and TRBJ2-3; 9 nucleotides line up with TRBD2. Germline CDR1 is PRHDT and CDR2 is FYEKMQ (reference sequence). The V segment lost 2 bases and the J segment 1 base; nucleotides outside the gene matches: 7. The CDR3 runs 17 residues. CDR3: CASSLLGGGARTDTQYF. CDR3 DNA sequence: TGTGCCAGCAGCTTACTGGGCGGGGGGGCCCGCACAGATACGCAGTATTTT.

This clone was seen only once. V gene TRBV12-3 or TRBV12-4 combines with J gene TRBJ1-1; no reliable D call. The CDR3 consists of 13 residues. Deletions cut 6 bases from V and 1 base from J, with 9 bases between. DNA of the CDR3: TGTGCCAGCAGCCCTACAGAGAACACTGAAGCTTTCTTT. Its translation: CASSPTENTEAFF.

The chain joins TRBV5-5 to TRBJ2-6; TRBD2 matches at 7 bases. With 3 bases clipped from V and 0 bases from J, the junction kept 15 bases outside the gene matches. CDR1 and CDR2 from the germline V gene are SGHKS and YYEKEE (reference sequence). This CDR3 has 20 residues. This chain's CDR3 is CASSSGGDPSLFSGANVLTF. In nucleotides, the CDR3 is TGTGCCAGCAGCTCTGGGGGGGACCCTAGCCTATTCTCTGGGGCCAACGTCCTGACTTTC.

The chain couples TRBV6-5 to TRBJ1-4; D is unclear. Trimming took off 6 bases at V and 5 bases at J, with 10 bases between the two ends. The CDR3 extends over 13 amino acids. The germline CDR1 and CDR2 sequences are MNHEY and SVGAGI. DNA for the CDR3: TGTGCCAGCAGCCGCGGGAGAAATGAAAAACTGTTTTTT. Residues: CASSRGRNEKLFF.

The rearrangement links TRBV24-1 to TRBJ2-7, with D perhaps TRBD1 (6 bases). The CDR3 is made up of 12 amino acids. Trimming left V 6 bases short and J 4 bases short, with 9 bases between. CDR1 KGHDR and CDR2 SFDVKD come from the germline V gene. CDR3 residues: CATSRTGYEQYF. The CDR3 nucleotides are TGTGCCACCAGTAGAACAGGGTACGAGCAGTACTTC.

J is TRBJ1-1 and V is TRBV5-1, with 7 nucleotides matching TRBD1. Germline assignment: CDR1 SGHRS and CDR2 YFSETQ. The CDR3 totals 14 residues. V was pared by 0 bases and J by 5 bases, with 4 bases of the junction left unmatched. This CDR3 is CASSLERGLTEAFF. The CDR3 DNA reads TGCGCCAGCAGCTTGGAGAGGGGGCTTACTGAAGCTTTCTTT.

CDR3 amino acids: CASSQTSTDTQYF. The CDR3 nucleotides read TGCGCCAGCAGCCAAACATCCACAGATACGCAGTATTTT. The V and J genes are TRBV4-3 and TRBJ2-3; D not certain. The V and J ends lost 2 bases and 2 bases respectively, with 5 bases between them. Germline CDR1 is LGHNA and CDR2 is YSLEER. This CDR3 region has 13 residues.

The V call is TRBV13, the J call TRBJ1-2, with 9 bases lining up with TRBD1. The germline gives CDR1 PRHDT, CDR2 FYEKMQ (reference sequence). V shed 6 bases, J shed 5 bases, and the junction held 7 bases outside the gene matches. The CDR3 covers 14 residues. The CDR3 spells CASRTTGGRYGYTF. CDR3 DNA sequence: TGTGCCAGCAGAACGACAGGGGGGAGGTATGGCTACACCTTC.

This chain uses TRBV18 with TRBJ1-4; 9 nucleotides align to TRBD1. The germline V gene encodes CDR1 KGHSH and CDR2 LQKENI. This CDR3 region has 15 residues. Germline trimming cut 3 bases from V and 8 bases from J; bases unmatched to any gene: 7. CDR3 sequence reads: CASSPGTGKKEKLFF. CDR3 DNA: TGTGCCAGCTCACCCGGGACAGGGAAGAAAGAAAAACTGTTTTTT. Full variable domain (missing parts from reference TRBV18 and TRBJ1-4): NAGVMQNPRHLVRRRGQEARLRCSPMKGHSHVYWYRQLPEEGLKFMVYLQKENIIDESGMPKERFSAEFPKEGPSILRIQQVVRGDSAAYFCASSPGTGKKEKLFFGSGTQLSVL.

This chain links TRBV6-2 or TRBV6-3 with TRBJ1-2; TRBD1 aligns across 7 bases. This CDR3 contains 15 residues. With 4 bases clipped from V and 1 base from J, the junction kept 6 bases outside the gene matches. Germline V CDR1 and CDR2: MNHEY, SVGEGT. The CDR3 reads CASSSTGSLNYGYTF. CDR3 in DNA: TGTGCCAGCAGTTCGACAGGGTCGCTTAACTATGGCTACACCTTC.

V usage is TRBV5-1 and J usage is TRBJ1-5; 7 bases match TRBD1. V gave up 0 bases and J gave up 1 base; unmatched junction bases: 4. This CDR3 spans 16 amino acids. In germline, CDR1 is SGHRS, CDR2 YFSETQ. The CDR3 DNA follows: TGCGCCAGCAGCTTGGAGGGGGCGAACAGCAATCAGCCCCAGCATTTT. Residues: CASSLEGANSNQPQHF. Drawing the rest from reference TRBV5-1 and TRBJ1-5, the complete variable domain is KAGVTQTPRYLIKTRGQQVTLSCSPISGHRSVSWYQQTPGQGLQFLFEYFSETQRNKGNFPGRFSGRQFSNSRSEMNVSTLELGDSALYLCASSLEGANSNQPQHFGDGTRLSIL.

This clone has more than one count but fewer than ten. The V call is TRBV20-1, the J call TRBJ1-2; 10 bases agree with TRBD1. Per the germline V gene, CDR1 is DFQATT and CDR2 is SNEGSKA (reference sequence). After removal of 3 bases from V and 8 bases from J, the junction contained 6 bases not matched to a gene. The CDR3 sequence is 13 residues long. CDR3 region: CSASRGTGDGYTF. In DNA, the CDR3 is TGCAGTGCTAGTCGCGGGACAGGGGACGGCTACACCTTC.

The rearrangement links TRBV10-2 to TRBJ2-5; TRBD2 might be the D (5 bases). Per the germline V gene, CDR1 is WSHSY and CDR2 is SAAADI. Deletions cut 6 bases from V and 1 base from J, with 9 bases between. The CDR3 contains 13 residues. The CDR3 loop reads CASRGSSQETQYF. The CDR3 DNA reads TGCGCCAGCAGAGGGAGCTCCCAAGAGACCCAGTACTTC.

This clone appeared once. The chain employs TRBV5-8 and TRBJ2-7; D is possibly TRBD2 (6 bases). Germline V gene data show CDR1 as SGHTS and CDR2 as YDEGEE. V gave up 4 bases and J gave up 0 bases, with 11 bases separating them. The CDR3 has 14 amino acids. The CDR3 is CASSRLSGSYEQYF. The CDR3 DNA is TGTGCCAGCAGCCGCCTTAGCGGCTCCTACGAGCAGTACTTC. The full variable domain, in which reference TRBV5-8 and TRBJ2-7 provide the parts outside the CDR3, is EAGVTQSPTHLIKTRGQQATLRCSPISGHTSVYWYQQALGLGLQFLLWYDEGEERNRGNFPPRFSGRQFPNYSSELNVNALELEDSALYLCASSRLSGSYEQYFGPGTRLTVT.

The chain uses TRBV4-1 and TRBJ1-5, with D possibly TRBD1 on 6 matching bases. V was trimmed by 0 bases and J by 2 bases, leaving 11 bases between them. The length of the CDR3 is 16 residues. Germline CDR1 is MGHRA and CDR2 is YSYEKL. This CDR3 reads CASSQDGGAGNQPQHF. The CDR3 bases are TGCGCCAGCAGCCAAGATGGGGGGGCGGGCAATCAGCCCCAGCATTTT.

The chain recombines TRBV9 with TRBJ1-5, with 8 bases matching TRBD1. Germline CDR1 is SGDLS and CDR2 is YYNGEE. J lost 4 bases, V lost 3 bases, and 3 bases had no gene match. The CDR3 spans 14 residues. CDR3 in DNA: TGTGCCAGCAGCGCGGACAGGGCGAATCAGCCCCAGCATTTT. It is translated as CASSADRANQPQHF.

J is TRBJ1-5 and V is TRBV11-2, with D unclear. V was pared by 5 bases and J by 3 bases, with 14 bases between. The germline gives CDR1 SGHAT, CDR2 FQNNGV. The CDR3 has 15 residues. CDR3 in amino acids: CASSPQVGVNQPQHF. The CDR3 nucleotides read TGTGCCAGCAGCCCCCAGGTCGGGGTCAATCAGCCCCAGCATTTT. The full variable domain, with the rest looked up from reference TRBV11-2 and TRBJ1-5, is EAGVAQSPRYKIIEKRQSVAFWCNPISGHATLYWYQQILGQGPKLLIQFQNNGVVDDSQLPKDRFSAERLKGVDSTLKIQPAKLEDSAVYLCASSPQVGVNQPQHFGDGTRLSIL.

The chain combines TRBV7-6 with TRBJ1-6; no clear D gene. Germline V gives CDR1 SGHVS, CDR2 FNYEAQ. The ends were cut back, 1 base at V and 7 bases at J, with 17 bases in the middle. The CDR3 runs 17 residues. This CDR3 is CASSLDAGLAPNSPLHF. The CDR3 bases are TGTGCCAGCAGCTTAGACGCGGGCCTTGCCCCGAATTCACCCCTCCACTTT.

J is TRBJ2-4 and V is TRBV3-1 (or the pseudogene TRBV3-2); D is undetermined. Trimming removed 4 bases from V and 1 base from J, with 8 bases in between. The CDR3 consists of 14 residues. CDR1 LGHDT and CDR2 YNNKEL come from the germline V gene (reference sequence). CDR3 region: CASSPTSAKNIQYF. DNA of the CDR3: TGTGCCAGCAGCCCCACAAGTGCCAAAAACATTCAGTACTTC.

V gene TRBV23-1 combines with J gene TRBJ1-2, with D maybe TRBD1 (6 bases). TRBV23-1 qualifies as an ORF whose function is uncertain. The V end was cut by 4 bases, the J end by 1 base, with 10 bases between. There are 14 residues in the CDR3. This chain's CDR3 is CASSRRQDNYGYTF. The CDR3, as DNA: TGCGCCAGCAGTCGGAGACAGGATAACTATGGCTACACCTTC.

V and J are TRBV6-1 and TRBJ2-4; D is perhaps TRBD1 (7 bases). Germline V lookup: CDR1 MNHNS, CDR2 SASEGT. V lost 3 bases to trimming and J lost 0 bases, with 12 bases between them. CDR3 length: 16 residues. The CDR3 bases are TGTGCCAGCAGTGACAGGGGGGAACTAGCCAAAAACATTCAGTACTTC. Protein sequence: CASSDRGELAKNIQYF.

V is TRBV5-6 and J is TRBJ1-6; 10 bases align to TRBD1. CDR1 SGHDT and CDR2 YYEEEE come from the germline V gene. V lost 4 bases to trimming and J lost 3 bases; unmatched junction nucleotides: 7. The CDR3 consists of 17 residues. DNA of the CDR3: TGTGCCAGCAGCCAGACGGACAGGGGGAACTATAATTCACCCCTCCACTTT. It is translated as CASSQTDRGNYNSPLHF.